Described below is a single T cell receptor (beta chain) sequence and its context. Its antigen is undetermined. No DNA is shown, since the ends of the CDR3 on it are uncertain; the CDR3 is the one TCRdb lists. The CDR3 is made up of 15 amino acids, end residues included. Original processing notes: Previously reported viral-epitope specificity per VDJdb covered about 1.8% of 150,000 to 200,000 unique clonotypes. Only in-frame clones appear in the TCRdb table, and some are missing; sequencing was by immunoSEQ multiplex PCR. The DNA gave D and trimming, while V, J and clone size come from that table. The sample holds approximately 4,200 clones; roughly 77% are singletons and the top ten take more than 15%. This sample was included in a study of hypomethylating agent response in myelodysplastic syndrome. As for the study in general: About six patients responded with complete response or hematologic improvement; roughly five did not. Non-responders met neither complete response nor hematologic improvement criteria, which defined response.

Findings and limits, study-wide: Only about a dozen patients were analyzed in this small cohort.

The sequence was collected from a human donor with myelodysplastic syndrome. The source was bone marrow, collected before or after starting hypomethylating agent treatment for myelodysplastic syndrome (not recorded which). The gene calls are TRBV12-1 and TRBJ2-7; the D call in the table, TRBD2, was not verified against the DNA. TRBV12-1 is an annotated pseudogene. The CDR3 sequence is CASSFGSGTPSQQYF.